The clone carrying this T cell receptor (beta chain) was found a few times. This sample was taken from a study of PD-L1 blockade in urothelial cancer. The wider study: The patients first took atezolizumab in about 2014, receiving 1,200 mg intravenously every 3 weeks. Most of the roughly 30 patients were men whose urothelial cancer was bladder-origin. Each participant's history included 0 to 3 prior chemotherapy regimens. Blood was analyzed 3 weeks (second dose) and 6 weeks after treatment start.

Time point here: pretreatment peripheral blood. TCRdb's table, derived via immunoSEQ multiplex PCR, lists solely in-frame clones and lacks some. The table includes roughly 63,000 clones, more than 80% detected once. From germline, CDR1 is SGHNT and CDR2 YYREEE (reference sequence). The CDR3 is 13 residues long. V shed 4 bases, J shed 9 bases, and the junction held 3 bases outside the gene matches. The sequence was collected from a man in his 70s with urothelial cancer. The sequencing here drew on PBMCs, taken around atezolizumab (anti-PD-L1) treatment. This chain joins TRBV5-4 and TRBJ2-1; 11 bases are a match to TRBD2. As DNA, the CDR3 is TGTGCCAGCAGCGGAGGACTAGCGGGTGAGCAGTTCTTC. It yields the protein CASSGGLAGEQFF. Based on the CDR3 plus reference TRBV5-4 and TRBJ2-1, the full variable domain is ETGVTQSPTHLIKTRGQQVTLRCSSQSGHNTVSWYQQALGQGPQFIFQYYREEENGRGNFPPRFSGLQFPNYSSELNVNALELDDSALYLCASSGGLAGEQFFGPGTRLTVL.